One sample yielded the 10 T cell receptor beta chains listed below, sequenced in a study of blood T cell repertoires in COVID-19. TCRdb's copy holds only in-frame clones and misses some; the assay was immunoSEQ multiplex PCR. The table lists 110,000 or so clones, roughly 76% of them singletons. Sequencing was carried out using peripheral blood. Every receptor here comes from a human donor in a cohort sampled during active COVID-19.

The genes are TRBV29-1 and TRBJ2-5, with 13 bases matching TRBD2. This CDR3 region has 13 residues. Trimming at V came to 6 bases and at J to 5 bases, leaving 3 bases not matched to a gene. Looked up from germline, CDR1 is SQVTM and CDR2 is ANQGSEA. The CDR3 reads CSVSGLAGETQYF. In DNA form, the CDR3 reads TGCAGCGTCTCGGGACTAGCGGGGGAGACCCAGTACTTC.

In its sample, this clone was seen a few times. This sequence joins TRBV7-9 and TRBJ2-7; tentatively, D is TRBD1 (5 bases). The CDR3 length is 13 residues. V was pared by 3 bases and J by 1 base, with 7 bases between. The germline V gene has CDR1 SEHNR and CDR2 FQNEAQ (reference sequence). This CDR3 reads CASSFRASYEQYF. The CDR3 DNA reads TGTGCCAGCAGCTTCAGGGCTTCCTACGAGCAGTACTTC.

The rearrangement links TRBV3-1 (or the pseudogene TRBV3-2) to TRBJ1-2; no firm D call. The germline CDR1 and CDR2 sequences are LGHDT and YNNKEL (reference sequence). This CDR3 contains 13 residues. V was shortened by 0 bases and J by 7 bases, with 9 bases between the two germline ends. The CDR3 nucleotides read TGTGCCAGCAGCCAAGAAAGCCCCCTTGGCTACACCTTC. This gives the protein CASSQESPLGYTF.

The chain joins TRBV19 to TRBJ1-1, with D perhaps TRBD1 (6 bases). Germline loops: CDR1 LNHDA, CDR2 SQIVND (reference sequence). The CDR3 runs 14 residues. Deletions cut 6 bases from V and 3 bases from J, with 14 bases between. The CDR3 region is CASSFRGRDTEAFF. The CDR3 DNA reads TGTGCCAGTAGCTTCAGGGGCAGGGACACTGAAGCTTTCTTT.

The J gene is TRBJ2-7, the V gene TRBV5-4, with D perhaps TRBD2 (5 bases). The CDR3 is made up of 17 amino acids. V was pared by 0 bases and J by 3 bases, with 19 bases between. Looked up from germline, CDR1 is SGHNT and CDR2 is YYREEE (reference sequence). The CDR3 bases are TGTGCCAGCAGCTTGGGCTCCAGAGTGGGAGTCGGCTACGAGCAGTACTTC. Protein product: CASSLGSRVGVGYEQYF. The full variable domain, in which reference TRBV5-4 and TRBJ2-7 provide the parts outside the CDR3, is ETGVTQSPTHLIKTRGQQVTLRCSSQSGHNTVSWYQQALGQGPQFIFQYYREEENGRGNFPPRFSGLQFPNYSSELNVNALELDDSALYLCASSLGSRVGVGYEQYFGPGTRLTVT.

This clone has just one count. The J gene is TRBJ2-2, the V gene TRBV7-9, with D maybe TRBD2 (5 bases). V lost 1 base to trimming and J lost 4 bases, with 10 bases between them. The CDR3 loop spans 15 amino acids. Germline assignment: CDR1 SEHNR and CDR2 FQNEAQ (reference sequence). CDR3 amino acids: CASSLGTTSTGELFF. The CDR3, as DNA: TGTGCCAGCAGCTTAGGCACCACTAGCACCGGGGAGCTGTTTTTT.

V gene TRBV7-3 combines with J gene TRBJ2-2; no firm D call. CDR1 is SGHTA, CDR2 FQGTGA, per germline. V gave up 1 base and J gave up 5 bases, with 8 bases separating them. The CDR3 is made up of 14 amino acids. The CDR3 DNA reads as TGTGCCAGCAGCTTAAATTCGGGTACCGGGGAGCTGTTTTTT. Its protein is CASSLNSGTGELFF.

The genes are TRBV18 and TRBJ1-5; D gene unclear. Germline CDR1 is KGHSH and CDR2 is LQKENI. The V end lost 4 bases, the J end lost 1 base, and 14 bases lay between the germline ends. This CDR3 spans 16 amino acids. In nucleotides, the CDR3 is TGTGCCAGCTCACTAGAGGTCGGCTCGAGCAATCAGCCCCAGCATTTT. Its translation is CASSLEVGSSNQPQHF.

In its sample, this clone was seen once. The chain combines TRBV7-6 with TRBJ1-1; the D gene is possibly TRBD1 (5 bases). V was cut by 4 bases and J by 4 bases, with 16 bases left in between. The CDR3 covers 15 residues. CDR1 is SGHVS, CDR2 FNYEAQ, per germline. CDR3 sequence reads: CASSSGQGSFTEAFF. The CDR3 DNA follows: TGTGCCAGCAGCTCCGGGCAGGGTAGTTTCACTGAAGCTTTCTTT.

This clone was observed once. The V call is TRBV5-6, the J call TRBJ2-3, with 9 bases fitting TRBD2. The V and J ends lost 4 bases and 4 bases, in that order; junction bases with no gene match: 13. The CDR3 is 17 residues long. Per the germline V gene, CDR1 is SGHDT and CDR2 is YYEEEE. The CDR3 nucleotides are TGTGCCAGCAGCCTAATAGGGGGCGGGGGGGCAGCAGATACGCAGTATTTT. Its protein product is CASSLIGGGGAADTQYF.